What follows describes a single TCR beta chain. The length of the CDR3 is 11 residues. Trimming took 4 bases from V and 10 from J, leaving 8 bases between them. Sequencing used immunoSEQ multiplex PCR; TCRdb keeps in-frame clones, though not all of them. The data hold about 120,000 clones, with 80% to 95% observed a single time. The sample comes from a study of control samples from healthy donors and cancer patients. The rearrangement links TRBV12-3 or TRBV12-4 to TRBJ2-1; perhaps TRBD2 as D (6 bases). The TCR was taken from a woman aged 18-29 years in good health. Sequencing input: blood. CDR3 DNA sequence: TGTGCCAGCAGTTGGGCGGGGGAGCAGTTCTTC. This translates into CASSWAGEQFF.